A selection of T cell receptor beta chains follows, all from one sample in a study of T cells after yellow fever vaccination. TCRdb ran MiXCR on the 5' RACE reads and lists one entry per CDR3 protein. The sample gives about 260,000 distinct CDR3 sequences, about 3.5% of which show up once; around a fifth is in the top ten. Sequenced material: PBMCs, taken 15 days after the yellow fever booster vaccination. These receptors were obtained from a man aged 18-30 years who received the YFV17D yellow fever vaccine. Each CDR3 is given with its conserved first and last residue. The D gene is left open where the match is weak. Some rows mark clone size as missing; the rest say once, few, many or name a class of expanded clone.

clone size: many
V gene: TRBV9
D gene: TRBD1
J gene: TRBJ2-1
CDR3 protein: CASSPQQGSTYNEQFF
CDR3 DNA: TGTGCCAGCAGCCCTCAACAGGGGTCAACCTACAATGAGCAGTTCTTC

clone size: many
V gene: TRBV4-1
D gene: TRBD2
J gene: TRBJ2-1
CDR3 protein: CASSPFGGADNEQFF
CDR3 DNA: TGCGCCAGCAGCCCATTCGGGGGGGCCGACAATGAGCAGTTCTTC

clone size: many
V gene: TRBV24-1
D gene: -
J gene: TRBJ2-7
CDR3 protein: CATSDLTGEQYF
CDR3 DNA: TGTGCCACCAGTGATCTCACCGGAGAGCAGTACTTC

clone size: many
V gene: TRBV7-2
D gene: -
J gene: TRBJ2-7
CDR3 protein: CASSAWLGYEQYF
CDR3 DNA: TGTGCCAGCAGCGCGTGGCTAGGGTACGAGCAGTACTTC

clone size: many
V gene: TRBV14
D gene: -
J gene: TRBJ1-4
CDR3 protein: CASSRGRATNEKLFF
CDR3 DNA: TGTGCCAGCAGCCGAGGACGCGCAACTAATGAAAAACTGTTTTTT

clone size: many
V gene: TRBV6-5
D gene: -
J gene: TRBJ2-2
CDR3 protein: CASSYDGGELFF
CDR3 DNA: TGTGCCAGCAGTTACGACGGCGGGGAGCTGTTTTTT

clone size: few
V gene: TRBV20-1
D gene: TRBD2
J gene: TRBJ2-3
CDR3 protein: CSALATSGATDTQYF
CDR3 DNA: TGCAGTGCCCTCGCCACTAGCGGGGCTACAGATACGCAGTATTTT

clone size: many
V gene: TRBV3-1
D gene: -
J gene: TRBJ1-2
CDR3 protein: CASSQGPEGYTF
CDR3 DNA: TGTGCCAGCAGCCAGGGGCCTGAGGGCTACACCTTC

clone size: few
V gene: TRBV6-5
D gene: -
J gene: TRBJ2-1
CDR3 protein: CASSYGRNNEQFF
CDR3 DNA: TGTGCCAGCAGTTACGGACGGAACAATGAGCAGTTCTTC

clone size: many
V gene: TRBV29-1
D gene: TRBD1
J gene: TRBJ1-5
CDR3 protein: CSALAGQGRGAQHF
CDR3 DNA: TGCAGCGCTCTGGCGGGACAGGGAAGAGGGGCCCAGCATTTT

clone size: many
V gene: TRBV12-3/TRBV12-4
D gene: TRBD2
J gene: TRBJ2-7
CDR3 protein: CASRSGTTSSYEQYF
CDR3 DNA: TGTGCCAGCAGGTCCGGGACTACGAGCTCCTACGAGCAGTACTTC

clone size: -
V gene: TRBV7-8
D gene: -
J gene: TRBJ1-2
CDR3 protein: CASSSLGYGSTF
CDR3 DNA: TGTGCCAGCAGCTCCTTGGGGTATGGCTCAACCTTC

clone size: many
V gene: TRBV7-2
D gene: -
J gene: TRBJ1-2
CDR3 protein: CASSLAPRGYGYTF
CDR3 DNA: TGTGCCAGCAGCTTAGCCCCTCGGGGGTATGGCTACACCTTC

clone size: many
V gene: TRBV20-1
D gene: -
J gene: TRBJ2-3
CDR3 protein: CSVPRRGGSTDTQYF
CDR3 DNA: TGCAGTGTCCCGCGTCGCGGGGGCTCCACAGATACGCAGTATTTT

clone size: many
V gene: TRBV24-1
D gene: -
J gene: TRBJ2-7
CDR3 protein: CATPGWSSYEQYF
CDR3 DNA: TGTGCCACCCCAGGGTGGAGCTCCTACGAGCAGTACTTC

clone size: many
V gene: TRBV12-3/TRBV12-4
D gene: -
J gene: TRBJ1-2
CDR3 protein: CASSSPGHGPLTF
CDR3 DNA: TGTGCCAGCAGTTCGCCGGGACATGGCCCCCTCACCTTC

clone size: many
V gene: TRBV20-1
D gene: TRBD2
J gene: TRBJ2-1
CDR3 protein: CSAAPGLAGGSSYNEQFF
CDR3 DNA: TGCAGTGCCGCACCAGGACTAGCGGGGGGGAGCTCCTACAATGAGCAGTTCTTC

clone size: many
V gene: TRBV30
D gene: -
J gene: TRBJ1-5
CDR3 protein: CAWSNRDNQPQHF
CDR3 DNA: TGTGCCTGGAGTAACAGGGACAATCAACCCCAGCATTTT